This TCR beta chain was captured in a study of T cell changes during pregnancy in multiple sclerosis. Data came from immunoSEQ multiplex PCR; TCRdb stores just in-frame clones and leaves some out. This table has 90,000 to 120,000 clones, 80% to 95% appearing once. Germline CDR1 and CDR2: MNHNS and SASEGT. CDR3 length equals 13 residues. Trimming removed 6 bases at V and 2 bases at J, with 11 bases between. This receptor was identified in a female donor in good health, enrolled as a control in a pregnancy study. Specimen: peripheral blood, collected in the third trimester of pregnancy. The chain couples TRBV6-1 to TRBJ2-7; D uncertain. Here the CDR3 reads CASREISPYEQYF. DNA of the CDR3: TGTGCCAGCAGGGAGATTTCTCCCTACGAGCAGTACTTC.